The clone carrying this T cell receptor (beta chain) was found a few times. The CDR3 length is 16 residues. Germline trimming cut 2 bases from V and 6 bases from J; bases unmatched to any gene: 6. Germline V gene sequence: CDR1 LGHDT, CDR2 YNNKEL (reference sequence). Sequencing used immunoSEQ multiplex PCR; TCRdb keeps in-frame clones, though not all of them. The sample consists of fewer than 350,000 clones, approximately 90% of them appearing once. Participants were placed into cohorts based on the clinical history they reported. The sample is drawn from a study of blood T cell repertoires in COVID-19. Across the whole study: Material from acute and convalescent COVID-19 was sourced from the United States, Italy and Spain. From T cells, B-cell-depleted T cells, or PBMCs came the material, which was cDNA or gDNA.

The TCR originated in a middle-aged woman with acute COVID-19. Sequenced sample: PBMCs or T cells enriched from blood (not recorded which). The chain combines TRBV3-1 (or the pseudogene TRBV3-2) with TRBJ1-6, with 8 positions matching TRBD1. CDR3: CASSQLPGQGNSPLHF. CDR3 sequence (DNA): TGTGCCAGCAGCCAACTCCCAGGACAGGGTAATTCACCCCTCCACTTT.